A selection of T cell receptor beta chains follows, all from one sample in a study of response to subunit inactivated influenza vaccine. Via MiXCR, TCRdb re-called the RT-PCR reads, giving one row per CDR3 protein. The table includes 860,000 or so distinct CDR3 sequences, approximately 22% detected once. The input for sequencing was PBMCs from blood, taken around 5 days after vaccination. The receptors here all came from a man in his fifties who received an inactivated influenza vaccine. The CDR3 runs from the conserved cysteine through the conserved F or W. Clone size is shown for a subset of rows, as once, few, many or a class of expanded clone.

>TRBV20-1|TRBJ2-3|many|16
CSARGIANRFTDTQYF
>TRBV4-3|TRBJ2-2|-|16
CASSQGPGQNTGELFF
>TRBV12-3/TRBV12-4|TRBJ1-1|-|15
CASRRGTGLHTEAFF
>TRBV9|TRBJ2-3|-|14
CASSVRASTDTQYF
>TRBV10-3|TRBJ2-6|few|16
CAISESRNSGANVLTF
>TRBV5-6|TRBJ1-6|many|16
CASSWAYLGQDSPLHF
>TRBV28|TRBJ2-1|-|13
CASRRQGINEQFF
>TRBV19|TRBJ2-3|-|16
CASRVSAGGVPDTQYF
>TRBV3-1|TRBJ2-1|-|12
CASSQPTSRQFF
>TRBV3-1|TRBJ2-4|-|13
CASSQGNLNIQYF
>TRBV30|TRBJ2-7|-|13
CAWSGDLTYEQYF
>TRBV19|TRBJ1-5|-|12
CASRTDAQPQHF
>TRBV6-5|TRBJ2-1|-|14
CASSYSLNYNEQFF
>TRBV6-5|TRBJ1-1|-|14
CASISPDSVTEAFF
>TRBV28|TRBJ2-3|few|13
CASRPSTQDTQYF
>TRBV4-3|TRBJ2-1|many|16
CASSQGAGGSYNEQFF
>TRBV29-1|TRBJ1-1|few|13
CSVERTENTEAFF
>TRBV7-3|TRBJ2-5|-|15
CASSPQARPEGTQYF
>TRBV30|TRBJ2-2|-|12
CAWSVPGWELFF
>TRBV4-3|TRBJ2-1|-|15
CASSALAGERYEQFF
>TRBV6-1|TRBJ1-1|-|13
CASSPSGRTEAFF
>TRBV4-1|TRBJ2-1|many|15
CASSHDGGAHNEQFF
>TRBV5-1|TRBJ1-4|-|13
CASNAQGNEKLFF
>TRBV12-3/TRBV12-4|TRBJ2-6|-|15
CAIRDLISGANVLTF
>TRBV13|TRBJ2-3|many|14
CASSLYTGSGSEYF
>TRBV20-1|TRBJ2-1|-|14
CSASGREAINEQFF
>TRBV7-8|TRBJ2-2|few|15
CASSPSPFSTGELFF
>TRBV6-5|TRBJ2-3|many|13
CASSYYSSDTQYF
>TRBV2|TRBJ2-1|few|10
CASRDLWQFF
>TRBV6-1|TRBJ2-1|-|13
CASTGVGRAEQFF
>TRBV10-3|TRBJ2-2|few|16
CAIRPEGKLNTGELFF
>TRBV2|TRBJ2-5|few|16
CASSRTGTSDIETQYF
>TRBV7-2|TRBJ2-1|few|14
CASSLSRQNNEQFF
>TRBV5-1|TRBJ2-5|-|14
CASSLNHGQETQYF
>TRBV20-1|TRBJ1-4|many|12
CSATGEGEKLFF
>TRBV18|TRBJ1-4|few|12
CASSPGHGHLFF
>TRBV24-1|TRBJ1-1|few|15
CATSDSRTVNTEAFF
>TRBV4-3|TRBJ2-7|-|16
CASSQGIGQDSYEQYF
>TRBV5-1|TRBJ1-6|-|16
CASRLGPSSYNSPLHF
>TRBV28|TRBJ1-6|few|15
CASRERTGTYSPLHF
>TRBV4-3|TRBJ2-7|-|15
CASSQRAGGPPEQYF
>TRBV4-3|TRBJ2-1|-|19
CASSQDQGLAGGRGNEQFF
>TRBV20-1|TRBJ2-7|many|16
CSARELTGGRIYEQYF
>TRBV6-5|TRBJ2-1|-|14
CASSYAPLGGEQFF
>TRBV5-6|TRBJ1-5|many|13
CASSFWGLQPQHF
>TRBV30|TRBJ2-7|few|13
CAWSFGVTYEQYF
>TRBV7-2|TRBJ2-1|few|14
CASSADSSYNEQFF
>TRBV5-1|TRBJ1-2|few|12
CASRRDSYGYTF
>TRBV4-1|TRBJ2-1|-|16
CASSQDTGGSYNEQFF
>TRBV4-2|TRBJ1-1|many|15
CASSRSTGVNTEAFF
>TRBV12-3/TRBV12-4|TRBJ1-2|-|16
CASSFSAQGAHYGYTF
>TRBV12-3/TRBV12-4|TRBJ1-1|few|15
CASSDLAGVWTEAFF